The clone carrying this T cell receptor (beta chain) came up a few times. Antigen unknown. The data are from a study of T cell responses to AZD1222 COVID-19 vaccine. V lost 3 bases and J 1 base, leaving 15 bases between the germline ends. This CDR3 has 16 residues. Germline CDR1 and CDR2: MDHEN and SYDVKM. The table came from immunoSEQ multiplex PCR; TCRdb's copy has only in-frame clones and leaves some out. The profile shows around 74,000 clones, 92% of them singletons. Study-wide points: There were repertoire samples only from the period after the peak T cell response. It was only 6 or 7 AZD1222 recipients who were seropositive at baseline. White British donors predominated, females outnumbered males, and clonal diversity was possibly underestimated. CD4 TCRs covered the whole spike, strongest at regions 160-218 and 743-854.

This sequence was found in an adult in good health. Sequenced material: peripheral blood, taken on day 0 of MenACWY control vaccination. This chain connects TRBV28 to TRBJ1-2, with a tentative D call TRBD1 (6 bases). The CDR3 nucleotides are TGTGCCAGCAGTTTCCCCTCAGGGGAGGGTAACTATGGCTACACCTTC. It codes for CASSFPSGEGNYGYTF.